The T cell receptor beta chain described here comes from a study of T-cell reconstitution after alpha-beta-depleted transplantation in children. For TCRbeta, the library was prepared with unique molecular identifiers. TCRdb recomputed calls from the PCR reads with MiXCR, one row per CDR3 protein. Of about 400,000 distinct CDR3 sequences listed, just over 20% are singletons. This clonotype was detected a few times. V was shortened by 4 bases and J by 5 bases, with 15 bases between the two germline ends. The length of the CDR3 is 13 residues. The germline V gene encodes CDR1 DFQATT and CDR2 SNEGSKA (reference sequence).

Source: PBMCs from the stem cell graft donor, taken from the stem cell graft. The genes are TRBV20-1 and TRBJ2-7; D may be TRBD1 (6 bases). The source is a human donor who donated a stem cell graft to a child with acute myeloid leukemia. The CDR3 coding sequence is TGCAGTGCTAAGGCACCAGGGGTCGACGAGCAGTACTTC. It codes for CSAKAPGVDEQYF.